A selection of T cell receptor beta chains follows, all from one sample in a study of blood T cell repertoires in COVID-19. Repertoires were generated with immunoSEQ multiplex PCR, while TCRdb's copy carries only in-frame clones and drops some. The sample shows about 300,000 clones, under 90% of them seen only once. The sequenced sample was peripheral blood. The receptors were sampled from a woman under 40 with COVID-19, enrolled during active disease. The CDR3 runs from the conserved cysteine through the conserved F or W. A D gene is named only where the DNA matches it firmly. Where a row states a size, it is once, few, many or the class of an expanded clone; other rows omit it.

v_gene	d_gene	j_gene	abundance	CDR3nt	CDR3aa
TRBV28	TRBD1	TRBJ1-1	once	TGTGCCAGCAGTTCGACAGGGAGGACTGAAGCTTTCTTT	CASSSTGRTEAFF
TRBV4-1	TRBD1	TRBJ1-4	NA	TGCGCCAGCAGCCAGGCTACAGGGGGCATAAATGAAAAACTGTTTTTT	CASSQATGGINEKLFF
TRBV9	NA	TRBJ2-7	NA	TGTGCCAGCAGCGTAGTCGGGAGCTCCTACGAGCAGTACTTC	CASSVVGSSYEQYF
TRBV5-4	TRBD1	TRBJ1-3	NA	TGTGCCAGCAGCTTGGGAGGGACAGGGGCTGGAAACACCATATATTTT	CASSLGGTGAGNTIYF
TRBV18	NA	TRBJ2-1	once	TGTGCCAGCTCACCCCCCTCGTACAATGAGCAGTTCTTC	CASSPPSYNEQFF
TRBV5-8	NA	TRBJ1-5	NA	TGTGCCAGCAGCTTGGTCACGGGACAGCCCCAGCATTTT	CASSLVTGQPQHF
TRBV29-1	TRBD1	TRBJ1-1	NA	TGCAGCGCCAGAACCACAGGGGGCACTGAAGCTTTCTTT	CSARTTGGTEAFF
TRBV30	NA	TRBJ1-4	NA	TGTGCCTGGAGTGCAGGGGAAGAAAAACTGTTTTTT	CAWSAGEEKLFF
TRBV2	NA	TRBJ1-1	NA	TGTGCCAGCAGGGCCGGGCGGGACACTGAAGCTTTCTTT	CASRAGRDTEAFF
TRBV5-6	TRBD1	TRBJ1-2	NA	TGTGCCAGCAGCCTTCAGGGGGCGGGTGGCTACACCTTC	CASSLQGAGGYTF
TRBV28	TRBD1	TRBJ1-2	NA	TGTGCCAGCAGTTTGACAGGGGTGGGTTATGGCTACACCTTC	CASSLTGVGYGYTF
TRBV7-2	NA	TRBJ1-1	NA	TGTGCCAGCAGCCAACTCATAACAGGGAACACTGAAGCTTTCTTT	CASSQLITGNTEAFF
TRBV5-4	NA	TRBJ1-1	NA	TGTGCCAGCAGCTTGGCGGGACAAGGGGGTGAAGCTTTCTTT	CASSLAGQGGEAFF
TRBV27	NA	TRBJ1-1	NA	TGTGCCAGCAGTAGCTCCGCTGAAGCTTTCTTT	CASSSSAEAFF
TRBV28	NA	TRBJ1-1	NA	TGTGCCAGCAGCCTTGGGGGGGAGACTGAAGCTTTCTTT	CASSLGGETEAFF
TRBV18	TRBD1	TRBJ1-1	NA	TGTGCCAGCTCAGCAGGACAGGGGATGAACACTGAAGCTTTCTTT	CASSAGQGMNTEAFF
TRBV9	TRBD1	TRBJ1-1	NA	TGTGCCAGCAGCGTAGAGGGGACAGGGTACACTGAAGCTTTCTTT	CASSVEGTGYTEAFF
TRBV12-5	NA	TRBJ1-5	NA	TGTGCTAGTGGTTTGACCTACAATCAGCCCCAGCATTTT	CASGLTYNQPQHF
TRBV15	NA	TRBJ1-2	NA	TGTGCCACCAGCAGAGTAAGGGGACACAACTATGGCTACACCTTC	CATSRVRGHNYGYTF
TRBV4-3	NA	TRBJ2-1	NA	TGCGCCAGCAGCCCCTTAGGGGGGGGCAGCGACCATGAGCAGTTCTTC	CASSPLGGGSDHEQFF